This T cell receptor beta chain was observed in a study of vaccination and CD4 T cells after COVID-19 (dated 2022 in TCRdb). Context from the whole study: Convalescent patients had a positive SARS-CoV-2 result on nasal swab PCR, and of these patients, several had mild disease and one had severe disease. The spike-specific CD4+ TCR repertoire was compared before and after mRNA vaccination in approximately ten COVID-19 convalescent patients and a few infection-naive healthy vaccine recipients. Overlapping spike peptide pools from SARS-CoV-2 and from the common cold coronaviruses HCoV-NL63, HCoV-OC43 and HCoV-229E were used as culture stimuli. Post-COVID blood samples from convalescent patients were collected a median of about 110 days after diagnosis, with a range of 35 to 161 days. Control cultures used a CEFX viral epitope pool as positive control, an HIV-1 Nef peptide pool as negative control, or no peptide. Two doses of either the Pfizer-BioNTech BNT162b2 vaccine (n=8) or the Moderna mRNA-1273 vaccine (n=2) were administered to participants. Post-vaccine blood samples were taken a median of about 70 days after the second vaccine dose, with a range of roughly 14 to 241 days. In the convalescent cohort there were six males and four females, among whom were two Hispanic individuals, seven Caucasians, two Asians and one multiracial person. Summary of the overall study and its limitations: Among convalescent patients, a median around 89% of the SARS-CoV-2-reactive clones seen after vaccination appeared only after vaccination, which suggests priming specific to the vaccine. Relatively few convalescent patients were included in the study, and early timepoints after natural infection were not analyzed. The median count of SARS-CoV-2-reactive clonotypes went up from 21 after infection to about 41 after vaccination, although the change was not significant. Nearly all vaccine-specific clones in convalescent patients (304 of 307) were mono-reactive for SARS-CoV-2 spike rather than cross-reactive with common cold coronaviruses.

Library construction relied on PCR. DNA from cultured CD4+ T cells underwent TCR sequencing with the Oncomine TCR Beta short-read assay at the Johns Hopkins FTIC core. The QIAamp micro DNA kit was used to extract genomic DNA from the cultured CD4+ T cells. Oncomine TCR Beta libraries made from cultured CD4+ T cells were pooled using unique dual indexes and sequenced on an Illumina iSeq 100. The paper's processing steps were these. Non-productive sequences were filtered out, and CDR3s that did not start with C, did not end with F or W, or were shorter than 7 amino acids were discarded. Antigen-specific clonotypes were identified using the MANAFEST web application through comparison of peptide-stimulated wells with reference and other culture wells. Positive clones required FDR below 0.05, an odds ratio above 5, and productive frequency above 0.1% in at least two of three replicate wells. Clonotypes that were significantly expanded in both SARS-CoV-2 spike wells and at least one common cold coronavirus spike condition were defined as cross-reactive. Similarity between CDR3 sequences was evaluated in R version 3.6.1 using Levenshtein distances (stringdist) and unrooted phylogenetic trees (ape). TCRdb's own reprocessing of the public reads used fastp at Q25 and MiXCR and kept productive beta chains. For every CDR3 protein sequence, its rows merge into one entry that carries the most common genes and DNA. Clone size and V and J calls follow TCRdb, not the original study. The sample table lists several thousand distinct CDR3 sequences, around a fifth of them with a count of one. The ten largest account for around 21% of the sample.

This clonotype was observed a few times. Its specific antigen is unknown. No much larger clone exists at a distance of one base, and base qualities are not known. Trimming removed 0 bases from V and 5 bases from J, leaving 13 bases between the germline ends. The CDR3 contains 14 residues, cysteine and phenylalanine counted. Just the 42-base CDR3 DNA is kept, in frame starting at base 1. CDR1 is given as SQVTM and CDR2 as ANQGSEA, both from the germline V gene. Read against the paper, the sample's treatment or condition label means: roughly ten-day PBMC culture with coronavirus spike peptide pools or control peptides (ViraFEST assay). To expand antigen-specific T cells with peptide pools and then pick out the expanded clonotypes through TCR sequencing, the study relied on the ViraFEST assay. The positive SARS-CoV-2 PCR tests of the convalescent patients were dated from March to December 2020, before the Alpha, Beta and Delta variants emerged in the United States. PBMCs were cultured at around 2 million per well in IMDM supplemented with about 5% human AB serum and 10 IU/ml IL-2, with around 10 ug/ml peptide pools added. On days 3 and 7, half of the culture medium was replaced with fresh IL-2-containing medium. Once the cells had been in culture for around ten days, the EasySep CD4+ T cell isolation kit was used to isolate CD4+ T cells by negative selection. PBMCs were separated from whole blood using Ficoll-Paque Plus gradient centrifugation and then either used fresh or cryopreserved at -140C. Triplicate wells were generally used for each culture condition.

The sequence links TRBV29-1 to TRBJ2-5, with the D gene too uncertain to name. Sequencing was performed on CD4+ T cells from blood, cultured in vitro. The sequence came from a human donor who had recovered from COVID-19. The encoded CDR3 is CSVEESVGWETQYF. The DNA is as follows: TGCAGCGTTGAAGAGTCGGTAGGCTGGGAGACCCAGTACTTC.